This is a list of T cell receptor beta chains from one sample in a study of immune evolution from preneoplasia to lung adenocarcinoma. Profiled with immunoSEQ multiplex PCR; TCRdb holds only in-frame clones, not every one. The sample includes approximately 6,900 clones, roughly 83% of them seen just once. The sample was FFPE lung adenocarcinoma in situ tissue. The receptors come from a donor aged 70 or over with lung adenocarcinoma. Each CDR3 is given with its conserved first and last residue. D genes are given only for firm matches. Size values are once, few and many counts, or a class for expanded clones, and some rows have none.

J: TRBJ1-4; size: -; length: 14; D: -; V: TRBV19; DNA: TGTGCCAGTAACCCCGGCACCCTTGCTGAAAAACTGTTTTTT; CDR3: CASNPGTLAEKLFF
J: TRBJ1-5; size: -; length: 15; D: -; V: TRBV5-6; DNA: TGTGCCAGCAGCGTTCAGGGTTCGGGCAATCAGCCCCAGCATTTT; CDR3: CASSVQGSGNQPQHF
J: TRBJ2-5; size: -; length: 14; D: TRBD2; V: TRBV6-1; DNA: TGTGCCAGCACGGCTAGCGGGAGCGTGGAGACCCAGTACTTC; CDR3: CASTASGSVETQYF
J: TRBJ2-7; size: once; length: 14; D: -; V: TRBV7-8; DNA: TGTGCCAGCAGCTTAGAATGGGTGCTCAACGAGCAGTACTTC; CDR3: CASSLEWVLNEQYF
J: TRBJ2-3; size: -; length: 14; D: TRBD2; V: TRBV7-9; DNA: TGTGCCAGCAGCTTGGGACTAGCGCGAGATACGCAGTATTTT; CDR3: CASSLGLARDTQYF
J: TRBJ1-5; size: few; length: 13; D: TRBD1; V: TRBV2; DNA: TGTGCCAGCCGGGACAGGGGCAATCAGCCCCAGCATTTT; CDR3: CASRDRGNQPQHF
J: TRBJ1-5; size: -; length: 15; D: -; V: TRBV6-1; DNA: TGTGCCAGCAGTGAAGCATCGGCCAGAAATCAGCCCCAGCATTTT; CDR3: CASSEASARNQPQHF
J: TRBJ1-5; size: -; length: 13; D: -; V: TRBV6-1; DNA: TGTGCCAGCAGTGATTACAACAATCAGCCCCAGCATTTT; CDR3: CASSDYNNQPQHF
J: TRBJ2-1; size: few; length: 14; D: -; V: TRBV7-2; DNA: TGTGCCAGCAGCCCGCAACCTAGTAGCAATGAGCAGTTCTTC; CDR3: CASSPQPSSNEQFF
J: TRBJ2-7; size: -; length: 12; D: -; V: TRBV5-4; DNA: TGTGCCAGCAGCTTGGATCTTCGCGAGCAGTACTTC; CDR3: CASSLDLREQYF
J: TRBJ1-1; size: few; length: 14; D: -; V: TRBV27; DNA: TGTGCCAGTAACACCGGGACACTGAACACTGAAGCTTTCTTT; CDR3: CASNTGTLNTEAFF
J: TRBJ2-7; size: -; length: 15; D: -; V: TRBV11-1; DNA: TGTGCCAGCAGCTTAAGTTCAGGGGCGCACTACGAGCAGTACTTC; CDR3: CASSLSSGAHYEQYF
J: TRBJ2-7; size: -; length: 15; D: -; V: TRBV25-1; DNA: TGTGCCAGCAGTGCATTGGGGGACGGCAGATACGAGCAGTACTTC; CDR3: CASSALGDGRYEQYF
J: TRBJ2-3; size: -; length: 16; D: -; V: TRBV7-9; DNA: TGTGCCAGCAGCTTAGGGATCCGCCCCGGAGGAGATACGCAGTATTTT; CDR3: CASSLGIRPGGDTQYF
J: TRBJ2-1; size: -; length: 14; D: TRBD2; V: TRBV5-1; DNA: TGCGCCAGCAGCTTGACTAGCGGGAGGACTGAGCAGTTCTTC; CDR3: CASSLTSGRTEQFF
J: TRBJ2-5; size: -; length: 13; D: -; V: TRBV7-2; DNA: TGTGCCAGCAGCTTAAATAGTCGGGAGACCCAGTACTTC; CDR3: CASSLNSRETQYF
J: TRBJ1-1; size: -; length: 13; D: -; V: TRBV6-6; DNA: TGTGCCAGCAGTTACGGGGGGCGGACTGAAGCTTTCTTT; CDR3: CASSYGGRTEAFF
J: TRBJ2-1; size: -; length: 15; D: -; V: TRBV7-7; DNA: TGTGCTAGCAGCCTAGCGTTAAGCTCCTACAATGAGCAGTTCTTC; CDR3: CASSLALSSYNEQFF
J: TRBJ1-1; size: -; length: 14; D: TRBD1; V: TRBV4-1; DNA: TGCGCCAGCAGCCTAAACCTCCGGGACAGAAAAGCTTTCTTT; CDR3: CASSLNLRDRKAFF
J: TRBJ2-7; size: -; length: 13; D: -; V: TRBV7-9; DNA: TGTGCCAGCAGCGCTAGGGATTCGGGCGAGCAGTACTTC; CDR3: CASSARDSGEQYF
J: TRBJ1-3; size: -; length: 16; D: -; V: TRBV18; DNA: TGTGCCAGCTCACCCGTGACAGAACGGGCTGGAAACACCATATATTTT; CDR3: CASSPVTERAGNTIYF
J: TRBJ2-5; size: -; length: 16; D: TRBD2; V: TRBV9; DNA: TGTGCCAGCAGCTTATCGACTAGCGGGAGATCAGAGACCCAGTACTTC; CDR3: CASSLSTSGRSETQYF
J: TRBJ2-1; size: -; length: 13; D: -; V: TRBV11-3; DNA: TGTGCCAGCAGCTTAGCGGAGTACAATGAGCAGTTCTTC; CDR3: CASSLAEYNEQFF
J: TRBJ2-3; size: -; length: 13; D: TRBD2; V: TRBV10-3; DNA: TGTGCCATCAGTGAGTCGACTAGCGGGAGTAGCTATTTT; CDR3: CAISESTSGSSYF
J: TRBJ1-3; size: -; length: 13; D: -; V: TRBV11-3; DNA: TGTGCCAGCAGCTTAACAGGAAGAAACACCATATATTTT; CDR3: CASSLTGRNTIYF
J: TRBJ2-1; size: -; length: 17; D: TRBD1; V: TRBV11-3; DNA: TGTGCCAGCAGCTTAGCAACCCGGGACAGGGCCTACAATGAGCAGTTCTTC; CDR3: CASSLATRDRAYNEQFF
J: TRBJ1-2; size: -; length: 16; D: -; V: TRBV4-1; DNA: TGCGCCAGCAGCCTTAACAGGGTGGAATCATACTATGGCTACACCTTC; CDR3: CASSLNRVESYYGYTF
J: TRBJ1-2; size: -; length: 16; D: -; V: TRBV2; DNA: TGTGCCAGCAGTGAAGCGGCGGGCGCAGGGATTTATGGCTACACCTTC; CDR3: CASSEAAGAGIYGYTF
J: TRBJ2-1; size: -; length: 15; D: TRBD2; V: TRBV10-1; DNA: TGCGCCAGCAGTGAACTAGCGGGAGTCCCCAATGAGCAGTTCTTC; CDR3: CASSELAGVPNEQFF
J: TRBJ2-3; size: -; length: 16; D: -; V: TRBV5-6; DNA: TGTGCCAGCAGCGCGACAGGACAGAAAAGCACAGATACGCAGTATTTT; CDR3: CASSATGQKSTDTQYF
J: TRBJ2-2; size: -; length: 15; D: TRBD2; V: TRBV29-1; DNA: TGCAGCGCCAAGACTAGCGGGCTAGACACCGGGGAGCTGTTTTTT; CDR3: CSAKTSGLDTGELFF
J: TRBJ2-2; size: few; length: 14; D: -; V: TRBV4-1; DNA: TGCGCCAGCAGCCAAATACTAAAGGGCGGGGAGCTGTTTTTT; CDR3: CASSQILKGGELFF
J: TRBJ1-1; size: -; length: 9; D: -; V: TRBV20-1; DNA: TGCAGTGCTAATCGTAAAGCTTTCTTT; CDR3: CSANRKAFF
J: TRBJ2-1; size: -; length: 11; D: -; V: TRBV19; DNA: TGTGCCAGTAGTATGAAGAATGAGCAGTTCTTC; CDR3: CASSMKNEQFF
J: TRBJ2-1; size: once; length: 16; D: TRBD2; V: TRBV4-1; DNA: TGCGCCAGCAGCCAAGGGACTAGCGGGAGTAACAATGAGCAGTTCTTC; CDR3: CASSQGTSGSNNEQFF
J: TRBJ2-3; size: few; length: 13; D: -; V: TRBV30; DNA: TGTGCCTGGAATGGAAACCCCACAGATACGCAGTATTTT; CDR3: CAWNGNPTDTQYF
J: TRBJ2-7; size: -; length: 15; D: -; V: TRBV5-1; DNA: TGCGCCAGCAGCTTGGATGGCGGGGCCGTCTACGAGCAGTACTTC; CDR3: CASSLDGGAVYEQYF
J: TRBJ2-7; size: once; length: 14; D: -; V: TRBV5-6; DNA: TGTGCCAGCAGCTTGGGGCTATACTCCTACGAGCAGTACTTC; CDR3: CASSLGLYSYEQYF
J: TRBJ2-1; size: -; length: 15; D: TRBD2; V: TRBV7-9; DNA: TGTGCCAGCAGCCAGTATCAGCGGGAGAATGGTGAGCAGTTCTTC; CDR3: CASSQYQRENGEQFF
J: TRBJ2-1; size: -; length: 17; D: -; V: TRBV27; DNA: TGTGCCAGCAGTTTATTCAAGAAAGGAAGCTCCTACAATGAGCAGTTCTTC; CDR3: CASSLFKKGSSYNEQFF
J: TRBJ2-2; size: -; length: 15; D: TRBD2; V: TRBV6-5; DNA: TGTGCCACCTACGCCGGGACTAGCGATATCGGGGAGCTGTTTTTT; CDR3: CATYAGTSDIGELFF